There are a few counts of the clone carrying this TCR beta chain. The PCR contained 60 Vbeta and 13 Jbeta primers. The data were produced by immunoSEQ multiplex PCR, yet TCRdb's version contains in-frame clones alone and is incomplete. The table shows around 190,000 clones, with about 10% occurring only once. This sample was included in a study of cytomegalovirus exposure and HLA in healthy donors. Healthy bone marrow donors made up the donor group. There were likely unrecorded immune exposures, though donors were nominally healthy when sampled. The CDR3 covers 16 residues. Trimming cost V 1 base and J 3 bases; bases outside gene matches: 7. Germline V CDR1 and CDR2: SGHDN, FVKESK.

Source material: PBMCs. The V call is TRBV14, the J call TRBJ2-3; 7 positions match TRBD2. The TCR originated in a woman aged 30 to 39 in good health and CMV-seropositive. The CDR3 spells CASSQGRGSWTDTQYF. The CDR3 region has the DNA TGTGCCAGCAGCCAAGGACGCGGGAGTTGGACAGATACGCAGTATTTT.